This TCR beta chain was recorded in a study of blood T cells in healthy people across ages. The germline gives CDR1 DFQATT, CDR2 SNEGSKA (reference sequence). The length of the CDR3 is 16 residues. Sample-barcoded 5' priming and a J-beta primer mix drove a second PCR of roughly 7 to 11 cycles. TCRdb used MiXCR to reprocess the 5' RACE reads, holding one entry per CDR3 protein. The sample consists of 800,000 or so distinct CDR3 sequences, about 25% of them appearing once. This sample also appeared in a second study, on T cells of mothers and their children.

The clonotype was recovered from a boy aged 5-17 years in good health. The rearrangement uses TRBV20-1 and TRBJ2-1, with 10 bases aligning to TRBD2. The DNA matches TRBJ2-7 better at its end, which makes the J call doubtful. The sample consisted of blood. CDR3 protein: CSASSGSGRAPYEQYF. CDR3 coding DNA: TGCAGTGCTAGTTCCGGAAGCGGGAGGGCCCCATACGAGCAGTACTTC.